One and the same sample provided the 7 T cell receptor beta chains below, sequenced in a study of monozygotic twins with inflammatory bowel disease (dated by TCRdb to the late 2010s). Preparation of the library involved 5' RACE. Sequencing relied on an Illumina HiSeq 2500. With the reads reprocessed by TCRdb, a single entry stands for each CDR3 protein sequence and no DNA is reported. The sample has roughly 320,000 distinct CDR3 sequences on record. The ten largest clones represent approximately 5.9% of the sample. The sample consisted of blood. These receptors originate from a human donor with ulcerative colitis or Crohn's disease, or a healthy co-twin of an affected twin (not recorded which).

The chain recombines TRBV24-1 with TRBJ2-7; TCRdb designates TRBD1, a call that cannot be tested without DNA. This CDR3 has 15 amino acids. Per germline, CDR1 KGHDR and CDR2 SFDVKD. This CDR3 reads CATSDTGTGGYEQYF.

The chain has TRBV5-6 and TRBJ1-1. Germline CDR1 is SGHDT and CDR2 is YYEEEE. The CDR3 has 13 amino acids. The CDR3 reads CASILGESTEAFF.

This CDR3 reads CASSLDGGPSPLHF. The rearrangement uses TRBV7-2 and TRBJ1-6. CDR3 size: 14 residues. Germline CDR1 SGHTA, CDR2 FQGNSA.

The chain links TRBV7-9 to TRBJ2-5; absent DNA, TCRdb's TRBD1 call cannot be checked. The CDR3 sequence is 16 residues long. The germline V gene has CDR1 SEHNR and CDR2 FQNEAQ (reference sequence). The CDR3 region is CASSLRQHKQQETQYF.

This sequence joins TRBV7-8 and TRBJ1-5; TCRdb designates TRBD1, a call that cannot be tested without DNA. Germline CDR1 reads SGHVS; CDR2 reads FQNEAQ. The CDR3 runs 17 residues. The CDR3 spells CASSLVSGQGTHQPQHF.

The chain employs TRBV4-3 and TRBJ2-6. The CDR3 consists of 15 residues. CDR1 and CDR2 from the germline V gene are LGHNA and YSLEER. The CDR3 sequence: CASSRQSSGANVLTF.

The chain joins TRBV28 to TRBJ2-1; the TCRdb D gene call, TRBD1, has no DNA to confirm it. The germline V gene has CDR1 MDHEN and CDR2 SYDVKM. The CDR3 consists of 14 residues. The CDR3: CASSSPGSYNEQFF. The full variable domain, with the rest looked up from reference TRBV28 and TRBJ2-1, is DVKVTQSSRYLVKRTGEKVFLECVQDMDHENMFWYRQDPGLGLRLIYFSYDVKMKEKGDIPEGYSVSREKKERFSLILESASTNQTSMYLCASSSPGSYNEQFFGPGTRLTVL.